Ten or more counts support the clone carrying this T cell receptor beta chain. The antigen remains unidentified. These data are taken from a study of CD8 T cells in ankylosing spondylitis. Broader study findings: A TCR beta motif of eight or nine highly homologous variants seemed to mark ankylosing spondylitis blood.

Each CDR3 protein is one row after TCRdb ran MiXCR on the 5' RACE reads. Among hundreds of thousands of distinct CDR3 sequences listed, 25% to 30% were seen once. Sequencing used blood, either unsorted or a sorted T cell fraction (not recorded which). The sequence was collected from a male donor with ankylosing spondylitis.

CDR3 sequence: CSANPEGGNQPQHF. CDR3 coding DNA: TGCAGTGCTAACCCAGAGGGGGGCAATCAGCCCCAGCATTTT. This rearrangement joins TRBV20-1 to TRBJ1-5; D is possibly TRBD1 (6 bases). The V end lost 4 bases, the J end lost 2 bases, and 12 bases lay between the germline ends. Germline V gene data show CDR1 as DFQATT and CDR2 as SNEGSKA (reference sequence). The CDR3 loop spans 14 amino acids.